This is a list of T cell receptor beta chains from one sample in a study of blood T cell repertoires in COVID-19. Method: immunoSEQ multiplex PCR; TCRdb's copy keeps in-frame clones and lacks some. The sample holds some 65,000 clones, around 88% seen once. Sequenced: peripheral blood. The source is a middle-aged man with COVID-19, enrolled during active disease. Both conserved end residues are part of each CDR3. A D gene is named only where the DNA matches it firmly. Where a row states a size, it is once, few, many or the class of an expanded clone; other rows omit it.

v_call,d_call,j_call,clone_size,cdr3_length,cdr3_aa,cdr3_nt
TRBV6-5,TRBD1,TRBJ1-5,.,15,CASSSRTGGDQPQHF,TGTGCCAGCAGTTCCAGGACAGGGGGGGATCAGCCCCAGCATTTT
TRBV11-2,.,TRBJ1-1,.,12,CASSLGGVKAFF,TGTGCCAGCAGCCTGGGGGGGGTAAAAGCTTTCTTT
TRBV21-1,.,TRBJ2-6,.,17,CASSRGKGDSGANVLTF,TGTGCCAGCAGCAGAGGGAAGGGGGACTCTGGGGCCAACGTCCTGACTTTC
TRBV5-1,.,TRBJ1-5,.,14,CASSLGTAGQPQHF,TGCGCCAGCAGCTTGGGGACAGCCGGGCAGCCCCAGCATTTT
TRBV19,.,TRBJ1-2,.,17,CASRPAVRVTANYGYTF,TGTGCCAGTAGACCGGCGGTGAGGGTAACAGCTAACTATGGCTACACCTTC
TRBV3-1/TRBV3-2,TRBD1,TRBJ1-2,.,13,CASSHPGGEGYTF,TGTGCCAGCAGCCACCCAGGGGGTGAGGGCTACACCTTC
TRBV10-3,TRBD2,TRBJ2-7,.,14,CAISAGRDGYEQYF,TGTGCCATCAGTGCGGGGAGGGACGGCTACGAGCAGTACTTC
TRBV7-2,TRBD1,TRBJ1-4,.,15,CASTAGTGINEKLFF,TGTGCCAGCACCGCCGGGACAGGGATTAATGAAAAACTGTTTTTT
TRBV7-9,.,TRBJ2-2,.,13,CASSPIGTGELFF,TGTGCCAGCAGCCCTATTGGCACCGGGGAGCTGTTTTTT
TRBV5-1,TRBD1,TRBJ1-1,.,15,CASSLWDRTETEAFF,TGCGCCAGCAGCTTGTGGGACAGGACGGAGACTGAAGCTTTCTTT
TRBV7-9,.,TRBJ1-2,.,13,CASSLNAPVGYTF,TGTGCCAGCAGCTTAAATGCCCCGGTTGGCTACACCTTC
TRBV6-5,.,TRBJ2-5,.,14,CASSPTSSQETQYF,TGTGCCAGCAGCCCGACAAGTTCCCAAGAGACCCAGTACTTC
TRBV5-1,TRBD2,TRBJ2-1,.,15,CASSLAGLVYNEQFF,TGCGCCAGCAGCCTGGCAGGACTAGTCTACAATGAGCAGTTCTTC
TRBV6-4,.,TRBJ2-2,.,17,CASSPVGGRRNTGELFF,TGTGCCAGCAGTCCCGTAGGGGGTAGGAGGAACACCGGGGAGCTGTTTTTT
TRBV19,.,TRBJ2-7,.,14,CASRSGGRAYEQYF,TGTGCCAGTAGATCGGGGGGCAGAGCCTACGAGCAGTACTTC
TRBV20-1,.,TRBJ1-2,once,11,CSAGGYYGYTF,TGCAGTGCGGGGGGGTACTATGGCTACACCTTC
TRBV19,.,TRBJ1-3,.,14,CASTRVISGNTIYF,TGTGCCAGCACCAGGGTTATCTCTGGAAACACCATATATTTT
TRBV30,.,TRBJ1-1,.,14,CAWTRDTSNTEAFF,TGTGCCTGGACTCGGGACACCTCGAACACTGAAGCTTTCTTT
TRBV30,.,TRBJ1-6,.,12,CAWAKGVGPLHF,TGTGCCTGGGCAAAGGGGGTCGGGCCCCTCCACTTT
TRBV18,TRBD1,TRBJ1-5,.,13,CASSRQGNQPQHF,TGTGCCAGCTCACGACAGGGTAACCAGCCCCAGCATTTT
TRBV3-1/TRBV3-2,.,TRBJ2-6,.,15,CASRLQGSGANVLTF,TGTGCCAGCAGACTACAGGGCTCTGGGGCCAACGTCCTGACTTTC
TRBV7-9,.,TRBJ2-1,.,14,CASSLEHLYNEQFF,TGTGCCAGCAGCTTAGAACACCTGTACAATGAGCAGTTCTTC
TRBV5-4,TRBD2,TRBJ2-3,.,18,CASSREPTPSGDTDTQYF,TGTGCCAGCAGCCGCGAACCCACCCCTAGCGGGGACACAGATACGCAGTATTTT
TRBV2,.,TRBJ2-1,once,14,CASSAGPSYNEQFF,TGTGCCAGCAGCGCGGGTCCCTCCTACAATGAGCAGTTCTTC
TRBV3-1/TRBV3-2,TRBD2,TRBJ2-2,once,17,CASSQVGRVGGTGELFF,TGTGCCAGCAGCCAAGTGGGGAGGGTTGGAGGGACCGGGGAGCTGTTTTTT
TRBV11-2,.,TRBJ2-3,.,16,CASSPGKQRVADTQYF,TGTGCCAGCAGCCCTGGAAAGCAGCGGGTGGCAGATACGCAGTATTTT
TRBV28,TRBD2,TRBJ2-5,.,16,CASSFFRGGVSRDPYF,TGTGCCAGCAGTTTTTTCCGGGGGGGGGTATCAAGAGACCCCTACTTC
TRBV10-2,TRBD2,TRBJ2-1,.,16,CASSESSGGAYNEQFF,TGCGCCAGCAGTGAGTCGAGCGGGGGGGCATACAATGAGCAGTTCTTC
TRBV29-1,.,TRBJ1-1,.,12,CSVVRQNTEAFF,TGCAGCGTCGTTCGACAGAACACTGAAGCTTTCTTT
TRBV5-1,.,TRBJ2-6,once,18,CASSLASPAGIGANVLTF,TGCGCCAGCAGCTTGGCTTCTCCGGCGGGGATTGGGGCCAACGTCCTGACTTTC
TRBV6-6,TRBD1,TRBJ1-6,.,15,CASKGGGQGDSPLHF,TGTGCCAGCAAGGGTGGCGGACAGGGAGATTCACCCCTCCACTTT
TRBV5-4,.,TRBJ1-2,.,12,CASSAIEKGYTF,TGTGCCAGCAGCGCGATTGAAAAGGGCTACACCTTC
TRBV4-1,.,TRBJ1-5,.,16,CASSPEGSQRGQPQHF,TGCGCCAGCAGCCCCGAGGGGTCCCAGCGGGGTCAGCCCCAGCATTTT